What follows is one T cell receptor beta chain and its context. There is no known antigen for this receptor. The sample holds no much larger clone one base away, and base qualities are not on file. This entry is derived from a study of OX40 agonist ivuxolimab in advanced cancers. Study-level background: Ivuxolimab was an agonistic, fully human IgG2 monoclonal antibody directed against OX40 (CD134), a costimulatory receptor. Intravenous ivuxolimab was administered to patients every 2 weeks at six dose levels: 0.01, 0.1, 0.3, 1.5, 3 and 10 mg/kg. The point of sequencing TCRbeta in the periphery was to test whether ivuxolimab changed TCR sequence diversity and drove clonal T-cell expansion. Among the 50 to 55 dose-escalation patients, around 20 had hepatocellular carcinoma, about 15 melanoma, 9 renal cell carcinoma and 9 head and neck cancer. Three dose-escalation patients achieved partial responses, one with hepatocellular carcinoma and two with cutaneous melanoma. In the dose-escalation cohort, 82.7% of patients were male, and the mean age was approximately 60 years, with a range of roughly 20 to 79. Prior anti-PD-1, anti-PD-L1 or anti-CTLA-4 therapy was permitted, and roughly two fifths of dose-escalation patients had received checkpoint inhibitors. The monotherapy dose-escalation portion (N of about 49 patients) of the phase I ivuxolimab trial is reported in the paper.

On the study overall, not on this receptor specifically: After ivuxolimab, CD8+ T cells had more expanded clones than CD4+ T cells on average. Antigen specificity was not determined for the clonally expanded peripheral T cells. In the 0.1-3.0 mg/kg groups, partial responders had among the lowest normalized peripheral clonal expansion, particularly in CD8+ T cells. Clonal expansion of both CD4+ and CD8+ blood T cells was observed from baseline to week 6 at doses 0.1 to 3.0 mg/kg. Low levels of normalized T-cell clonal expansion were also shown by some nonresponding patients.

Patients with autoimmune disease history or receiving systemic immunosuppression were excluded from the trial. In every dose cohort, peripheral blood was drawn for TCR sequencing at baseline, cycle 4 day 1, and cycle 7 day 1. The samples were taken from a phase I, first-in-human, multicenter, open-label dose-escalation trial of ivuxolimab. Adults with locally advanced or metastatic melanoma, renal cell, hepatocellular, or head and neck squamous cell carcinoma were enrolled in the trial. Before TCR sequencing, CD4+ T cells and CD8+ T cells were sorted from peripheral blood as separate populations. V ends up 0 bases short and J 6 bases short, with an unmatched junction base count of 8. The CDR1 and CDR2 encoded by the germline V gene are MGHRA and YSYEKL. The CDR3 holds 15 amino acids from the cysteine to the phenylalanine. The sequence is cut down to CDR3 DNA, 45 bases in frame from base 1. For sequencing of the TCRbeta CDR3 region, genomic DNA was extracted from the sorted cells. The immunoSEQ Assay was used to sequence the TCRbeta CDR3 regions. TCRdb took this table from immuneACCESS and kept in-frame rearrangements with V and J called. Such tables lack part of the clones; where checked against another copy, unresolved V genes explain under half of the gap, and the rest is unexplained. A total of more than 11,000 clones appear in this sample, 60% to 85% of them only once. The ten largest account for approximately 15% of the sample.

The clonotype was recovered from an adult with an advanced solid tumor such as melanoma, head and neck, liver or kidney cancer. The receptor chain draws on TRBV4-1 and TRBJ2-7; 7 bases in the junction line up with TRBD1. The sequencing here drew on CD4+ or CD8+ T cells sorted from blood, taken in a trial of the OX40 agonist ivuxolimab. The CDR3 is CASSQEPDRAREQYF. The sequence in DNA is TGCGCCAGCAGCCAAGAGCCTGACAGGGCTCGCGAGCAGTACTTC.